This T cell receptor (beta chain) was sequenced for a study of CD8 T cells in ankylosing spondylitis. This clonotype has a count of ten or more. The target antigen is unknown. Points from the study as a whole: Within ankylosing spondylitis blood, a TCR beta motif made up of fewer than ten highly homologous variants appeared to be characteristic. Earlier authors reported some of these motif variants in reactive arthritis synovial fluid and blood. Reportedly, matched ankylosing spondylitis synovial fluid was significantly enriched for disease-linked clones.

Quantitative 5'-RACE with molecular barcodes produced the TCR beta libraries. MiXCR, run by TCRdb on the 5' RACE reads, gives a single entry per CDR3 protein. Here the sample spans about 220,000 distinct CDR3 sequences, 10% being singletons. This TCR was sampled from a male donor with ankylosing spondylitis or in good health (not recorded which). Sequenced input: blood, either unsorted or a sorted T cell fraction (not recorded which).

The CDR3 DNA sequence: TGTGCCAGCAGCTCGGGGGGGCCGATAGCTTGGCACATTCAGTACTTC. It specifies CASSSGGPIAWHIQYF. The V and J genes are TRBV7-2 and TRBJ2-4; 8 nucleotides line up with TRBD2. Germline lookup yields CDR1 SGHTA and CDR2 FQGNSA. V was clipped by 4 bases and J by 8 bases; unmatched bases: 13. There are 16 residues in the CDR3.